The source of this T cell receptor beta chain is a study of CD4 and CD8 cells across lung adenocarcinoma regions. Localized lung adenocarcinoma, a non-small cell lung cancer, affected the donors. The CDR3 has 15 residues. Each CDR3 protein gets one entry after TCRdb re-called the PCR reads with MiXCR. The profile shows about 9,000 distinct CDR3 sequences, over 45% of them singletons. V usage is TRBV12-3 or TRBV12-4 and J usage is TRBJ2-1, with TRBD2 identical over 12 bases. The last part of the DNA fits TRBJ2-7 better; the J call may be wrong. The source material was CD4+ T cells from the margin of a lung tumor. This receptor was obtained from a female donor with lung adenocarcinoma. The CD4 and CD8 labels of this study may be unreliable. The CDR3 bases are TGTGCCAGCAGTTTGACTAGCGGGAGCTCCTACGAGCAGTACTTC. This gives the protein CASSLTSGSSYEQYF.